This T cell receptor (beta chain) was identified in a study of blood T cell repertoires in COVID-19. Turning to the study itself: Material from acute and convalescent COVID-19 was sourced from the United States, Italy and Spain. Sources were T cells, B-cell-depleted T cells, or PBMCs; the material itself was cDNA or gDNA.

This CDR3 has 12 residues. Looked up from germline, CDR1 is SNHLY and CDR2 is FYNNEI. V dropped 4 bases and J dropped 12 bases, with 16 bases sitting between them. Per the original data handling: Amplification of reference gene primers provided the estimated nucleated cell counts. Assay: immunoSEQ multiplex PCR; the TCRdb copy retains only in-frame clones and omits some. The V and J calls and clone size come from that table; D and trimming were worked out from the DNA. The sample holds hundreds of thousands of clones, approximately 79% seen once. Specimen: peripheral blood. This receptor was taken from a woman aged 40 to 50 with active or convalescent COVID-19. The chain couples TRBV2 to TRBJ2-7; perhaps TRBD2 as D (5 bases). The CDR3 spells CASSGDTYEGYV. CDR3 nucleotides: TGTGCCAGCAGTGGAGATACCTACGAGGGGTACGTC.